The 31 T cell receptor beta chains below were found in one sample sequenced in a study of brain metastases from non-small cell lung cancer. Sequenced by immunoSEQ multiplex PCR; TCRdb stores in-frame clones only, minus some. The repertoire includes roughly 2,000 clones, about 85% of them detected once, and 11% sits in the top ten. Sequencing was carried out using tumor-adjacent normal tissue. Source of these receptors: a donor aged 40 or over with non-small cell lung cancer.

This chain links TRBV28 with TRBJ2-3; D is perhaps TRBD2 (6 bases). Germline V gene data show CDR1 as MDHEN and CDR2 as SYDVKM. Trimming cost V 3 bases and J 1 base, with 14 bases left between them. The length of the CDR3 is 16 residues. Here the CDR3 reads CASSFSFPGGTDTQYF. DNA of the CDR3: TGTGCCAGCAGTTTCTCTTTTCCGGGGGGCACAGATACGCAGTATTTT.

V gene TRBV6-4 combines with J gene TRBJ2-3; 8 nucleotides match TRBD2. Germline V gives CDR1 MRHNA, CDR2 SNTAGT. The CDR3 extends over 15 amino acids. The V gene end was trimmed by 0 bases and the J gene end by 2 bases; junction bases not matched to a gene: 1. The DNA of the CDR3 is TGTGCCAGCAGTGACTCTAGCGGGGCCACAGATACGCAGTATTTT. This codes for CASSDSSGATDTQYF.

This clone has only a few counts. The chain carries TRBV29-1 and TRBJ1-1, with 10 bases lining up with TRBD1. Germline lookup yields CDR1 SQVTM and CDR2 ANQGSEA. The CDR3 loop spans 13 amino acids. V was clipped by 6 bases and J by 5 bases; unmatched bases: 6. The CDR3 here is CSVGQGMRTEAFF. The DNA for the CDR3 is TGCAGCGTGGGACAGGGGATGAGGACTGAAGCTTTCTTT.

V is TRBV7-9 and J is TRBJ2-3; a weak D match, TRBD1 (6 bases). This CDR3 contains 16 residues. In germline, CDR1 is SEHNR, CDR2 FQNEAQ (reference sequence). Trimming pared 4 bases from V and 4 bases from J, leaving 18 bases between. As DNA, the CDR3 is TGTGCCAGCAGCTCACTATTCCGGAAGGGGGCAGATACGCAGTATTTT. This sequence encodes CASSSLFRKGADTQYF.

The gene calls are TRBV19 and TRBJ2-7, with D possibly matching TRBD1 (7 bases). The CDR3 contains 15 residues. Germline CDR1 is LNHDA and CDR2 is SQIVND (reference sequence). V was shortened by 3 bases and J by 2 bases, with 14 bases between the two germline ends. The CDR3 DNA follows: TGTGCCAGTAGTATCGCTCAGGGGGGAGCCTACGAGCAGTACTTC. Amino acids: CASSIAQGGAYEQYF.

The V gene is TRBV9, the J gene TRBJ2-2; D uncertain. Germline assignment: CDR1 SGDLS and CDR2 YYNGEE. The CDR3 is 13 residues long. V lost 2 bases to trimming and J lost 4 bases, with 6 bases between them. The chain's CDR3 is CASSVIGTGELFF. CDR3 in DNA: TGTGCCAGCAGCGTCATTGGCACCGGGGAGCTGTTTTTT.

The J gene is TRBJ1-2, the V gene TRBV6-5; D gene uncertain. The length of the CDR3 is 13 residues. Germline V lookup: CDR1 MNHEY, CDR2 SVGAGI. Trimming took 6 bases from V and 6 from J, leaving 14 bases between them. The CDR3 DNA is TGTGCCAGCAGGTGGGAACATTCGGATGGCTACACCTTC. It yields the protein CASRWEHSDGYTF.

V usage is TRBV30 and J usage is TRBJ2-7; possible D gene TRBD2, 5 bases. CDR1 GTSNPN and CDR2 SVGIG come from the germline V gene (reference sequence). CDR3 length: 14 residues. The ends were cut back, 3 bases at V and 5 bases at J, with 17 bases in the middle. The CDR3 sequence is CAWSPRGVGDEQYF. The CDR3 coding sequence is TGTGCCTGGAGCCCTCGGGGTGTCGGGGACGAGCAGTACTTC.

This clone was seen once. V usage is TRBV28 and J usage is TRBJ2-6; weak D call: TRBD1 (5 bases). The V end lost 7 bases, the J end lost 0 bases, and 10 bases lay between the germline ends. This CDR3 is 15 amino acids long. Germline V gene data show CDR1 as MDHEN and CDR2 as SYDVKM. The CDR3: CASNLRDSGANVLTF. CDR3 DNA: TGTGCCAGCAATCTCAGGGACTCTGGGGCCAACGTCCTGACTTTC.

This chain joins TRBV11-3 and TRBJ2-7; tentatively, D is TRBD1 (5 bases). Germline-derived CDR1 and CDR2 are SGHNT and YENEEA. With 6 bases removed from V and 2 bases from J, the gap between germline ends came to 14 bases. This CDR3 comprises 14 residues. The CDR3 here is CASSPPQAPYEQYF. CDR3 coding DNA: TGTGCCAGCAGTCCACCACAGGCTCCCTACGAGCAGTACTTC.

V and J are TRBV29-1 and TRBJ1-4; 7 nucleotides match TRBD1. V trimming: 6 bases; J trimming: 8 bases; junction bases outside the gene matches: 12. Germline V gives CDR1 SQVTM, CDR2 ANQGSEA. The CDR3 totals 14 residues. The CDR3 nucleotides read TGCAGCGTAGCTACAGGGGCGGAAAGAGAAAAACTGTTTTTT. This sequence encodes CSVATGAEREKLFF. The full variable domain, its missing parts supplied by reference TRBV29-1 and TRBJ1-4, is SAVISQKPSRDICQRGTSLTIQCQVDSQVTMMFWYRQQPGQSLTLIATANQGSEATYESGFVIDKFPISRPNLTFSTLTVSNMSPEDSSIYLCSVATGAEREKLFFGSGTQLSVL.

This clone was counted once. The chain employs TRBV12-3 or TRBV12-4 and TRBJ2-7, with D perhaps TRBD2 (5 bases). The V gene lost 3 bases and the J gene lost 3 bases, with 6 bases spanning the gap. The CDR3 has 12 residues. CDR3 amino acids: CASSFRGYEQYF. The CDR3 DNA sequence: TGTGCCAGCAGTTTCCGGGGCTACGAGCAGTACTTC.

This clone appeared a few times. V usage is TRBV7-2 and J usage is TRBJ1-5; D unclear. From germline, CDR1 is SGHTA and CDR2 FQGNSA. The CDR3 is 13 amino acids. Trimming removed 2 bases at V and 6 bases at J, with 8 bases between. The CDR3 loop reads CASSLYRSQPQHF. Here the CDR3 DNA reads TGTGCCAGCAGCTTATACAGATCTCAGCCCCAGCATTTT.

This chain connects TRBV28 to TRBJ1-1; D uncertain. The CDR3 is 11 residues long. Looked up from germline, CDR1 is MDHEN and CDR2 is SYDVKM. V lost 8 bases to trimming and J lost 1 base, with 5 bases between them. The CDR3 DNA is TGTGCCAGCGGGAAGAACACTGAAGCTTTCTTT. Translated, it gives CASGKNTEAFF.

The chain recombines TRBV6-5 with TRBJ1-6; D gene unclear. V shed 2 bases and J shed 15 bases, with 23 bases lying between them. The CDR3 sequence is 16 residues long. In germline, CDR1 is MNHEY, CDR2 SVGAGI. CDR3 loop: CASSYRSPTTPPYLHF. The CDR3 DNA reads as TGTGCCAGCAGTTACCGTTCCCCGACAACACCCCCATACCTCCACTTT.

The chain has TRBV24-1 and TRBJ2-1, with TRBD1 identical over 8 bases. V lost 5 bases to trimming and J lost 0 bases; unmatched junction nucleotides: 2. Germline lookup yields CDR1 KGHDR and CDR2 SFDVKD. The CDR3 consists of 15 residues. Here the CDR3 reads CATSGDRGSYNEQFF. CDR3 DNA: TGTGCCACCAGTGGAGACAGGGGCTCCTACAATGAGCAGTTCTTC.

The rearrangement uses TRBV7-9 and TRBJ2-3; 8 bases align to TRBD2. Trimming at V came to 4 bases and at J to 2 bases, leaving 14 bases not matched to a gene. CDR1 and CDR2 from the germline V gene are SEHNR and FQNEAQ (reference sequence). The CDR3 totals 18 residues. The CDR3: CASSSTAGGVPPTDTQYF. In DNA form, the CDR3 reads TGTGCCAGCAGCTCGACGGCGGGGGGTGTCCCCCCCACAGATACGCAGTATTTT.

This chain joins TRBV28 and TRBJ2-7; the D is unclear. Germline V gene lookup returns CDR1 MDHEN and CDR2 SYDVKM. V shed 3 bases and J shed 0 bases, with 6 bases lying between them. This CDR3 spans 13 amino acids. The CDR3 DNA sequence: TGTGCCAGCAGTTTGTCCAACTCCTACGAGCAGTACTTC. Translating it yields CASSLSNSYEQYF. Full variable domain (remainder filled in from reference TRBV28 and TRBJ2-7): DVKVTQSSRYLVKRTGEKVFLECVQDMDHENMFWYRQDPGLGLRLIYFSYDVKMKEKGDIPEGYSVSREKKERFSLILESASTNQTSMYLCASSLSNSYEQYFGPGTRLTVT.

The genes are TRBV2 and TRBJ1-4, with D maybe TRBD1 (6 bases). Trimming removed 7 bases at V and 8 bases at J, with 14 bases between. The CDR3 totals 13 residues. Germline V CDR1 and CDR2: SNHLY, FYNNEI. The CDR3 is CASKGGRSEKLFF. In nucleotides, the CDR3 is TGTGCCAGCAAAGGGGGTAGGAGCGAAAAACTGTTTTTT.

CDR3 sequence reads: CASSQPGVTEAFF. The CDR3 DNA reads as TGCGCCAGCAGCCAGCCCGGGGTGACTGAAGCTTTCTTT. The chain is built from TRBV5-1 and TRBJ1-1; D is unclear. The ends were cut back, 4 bases at V and 5 bases at J, with 12 bases in the middle. The length of the CDR3 is 13 residues. The V gene's germline CDR1 is SGHRS and CDR2 YFSETQ.

The genes are TRBV10-3 and TRBJ2-7; possibly TRBD2 for D (6 bases). CDR3 length equals 13 residues. Trimming stripped 8 bases from V and 1 base from J, with 12 bases between. Germline assignment: CDR1 ENHRY and CDR2 SYGVKD. The CDR3, as DNA: TGTGCCATCGGAGGGGTTACTTCCTACGAGCAGTACTTC. Translated, it gives CAIGGVTSYEQYF.

This chain uses TRBV28 with TRBJ2-3; D assignment may be TRBD1 or TRBD2 (7 bases each). The V end was cut by 5 bases, the J end by 4 bases, with 28 bases between. Per the germline V gene, CDR1 is MDHEN and CDR2 is SYDVKM. The CDR3 sequence is 19 residues long. CDR3 in amino acids: CASSLPLQGRGQNSDTQYF. The CDR3 DNA reads as TGTGCCAGCAGTCTTCCCCTACAGGGGAGGGGACAAAACTCAGATACGCAGTATTTT.

A note on this clone: Germline and junction disagree at one end, which may indicate a read error. The rearrangement joins TRBV28 to TRBJ2-7; no definite D call. The CDR3 length is 13 residues. Germline-derived CDR1 and CDR2 are MDHEN and SYDVKM. The CDR3 DNA follows: TGTACCAGCAGTTTGTCCAACTCCTACGAGCAGTACTTC. As protein: CTSSLSNSYEQYF.

This clone was counted a single time. V gene TRBV24-1 combines with J gene TRBJ2-2; D may be TRBD1 or TRBD2 (5 bases each). The CDR3 has 13 amino acids. Germline assignment: CDR1 KGHDR and CDR2 SFDVKD. Trimming stripped 9 bases from V and 4 bases from J, with 11 bases between. The CDR3 is CATRDRGTGELFF. The CDR3 coding sequence is TGTGCCACCCGGGACCGAGGCACCGGGGAGCTGTTTTTT.

This rearrangement joins TRBV10-3 to TRBJ1-2, with D unclear. V lost 1 base, J lost 6 bases, and 12 bases lay in between. The CDR3 totals 14 residues. The V gene's germline CDR1 is ENHRY and CDR2 SYGVKD. The CDR3 coding sequence is TGTGCCATCAGTGAGTATGGTCGCGAAAATGGCTACACCTTC. It codes for CAISEYGRENGYTF.

This clone appeared once. V is TRBV30 and J is TRBJ1-2; D is perhaps TRBD1 (6 bases). Trimming took off 6 bases at V and 4 bases at J, with 18 bases between the two ends. The germline V gene has CDR1 GTSNPN and CDR2 SVGIG (reference sequence). The CDR3 runs to 14 residues. The CDR3 spells CACRPDRLGYGYTF. CDR3 nucleotides: TGTGCCTGCCGGCCCGACAGGCTTGGCTATGGCTACACCTTC.

Of note for this clone: At one end the junction does not follow the germline gene, possibly because of a read error. The V gene is TRBV2, the J gene TRBJ1-2; D gene ambiguous. Germline CDR1 SNHLY, CDR2 FYNNEI. The CDR3 extends over 12 amino acids. CDR3 sequence: CATHKRVDGYIF. For the CDR3, the DNA is TGTGCCACCCATAAGAGGGTTGATGGCTACATCTTC.

CDR3 nucleotide sequence: TGCGCCAGCAGTGAGGGCAGGGGGCCTACCCGGGCCTCACTATACACAGATACGCAGTATTTT. It yields the protein CASSEGRGPTRASLYTDTQYF. The chain uses TRBV10-2 and TRBJ2-3; 8 nucleotides line up with TRBD1. Losses at the gene ends were 2 bases for V and 2 bases for J; bases not matched to a gene: 21. The CDR3 runs 21 residues. Per germline, CDR1 WSHSY and CDR2 SAAADI.

The chain couples TRBV5-4 to TRBJ1-1, with 7 bases lining up with TRBD1. This CDR3 contains 14 residues. J was trimmed by 7 bases and V by 3 bases; bases with no gene match: 9. Germline V gives CDR1 SGHNT, CDR2 YYREEE (reference sequence). CDR3 in amino acids: CASSSGDRPNEAFF. The CDR3 DNA reads TGTGCCAGCAGCTCGGGGGACAGACCGAATGAAGCTTTCTTT.

This clone has only one observation. The V call is TRBV7-2, the J call TRBJ2-2; 12 nucleotides line up with TRBD1. V trimming: 4 bases; J trimming: 5 bases; junction bases outside the gene matches: 2. CDR3 length: 15 residues. CDR1 and CDR2 (germline): SGHTA, FQGNSA. Here the CDR3 reads CASSSGQGATGELFF. The CDR3 DNA follows: TGTGCCAGCAGCTCGGGACAGGGGGCGACCGGGGAGCTGTTTTTT.

V gene TRBV19 combines with J gene TRBJ2-1, with a weak D call TRBD1 (7 bases). V lost 1 base, J lost 9 bases, and 19 bases lay in between. Germline V gene sequence: CDR1 LNHDA, CDR2 SQIVND (reference sequence). The CDR3 has 16 residues. In nucleotides, the CDR3 is TGTGCCAGTAGTATAGCCCAGGGGGACTTAAGAGGTGAGCAGTTCTTC. Amino acid sequence: CASSIAQGDLRGEQFF.